This TCR beta chain is drawn from a study of T cell responses to AZD1222 COVID-19 vaccine. Produced via immunoSEQ multiplex PCR; TCRdb's table is partial and in-frame only. The sample records 110,000 or so clones, around 88% being singletons. Only one count was recorded for this clone. Other DNA sequences in the same sample also yield this CDR3. This receptor was identified in an adult who received the AZD1222 COVID-19 vaccine. The sample here was peripheral blood, taken 28 days after the second AZD1222 dose.

The CDR3 DNA is TGTGCCAGCAGCGTAGCTCAGGGTAACACTGAAGCTTTCTTT. It is translated as CASSVAQGNTEAFF. The chain combines TRBV9 with TRBJ1-1, with D tentatively TRBD1 (5 bases). Trimming removed 0 bases at V and 2 bases at J, with 8 bases between. The germline gives CDR1 SGDLS, CDR2 YYNGEE. The CDR3 runs to 14 residues.